This TCR beta chain was captured by sequencing in a study of human T cells and chemical hapten exposure. Study-wide context: For sensitization, 2% DPC was applied to an approximately 2 cm by approximately 2 cm patch of upper inner arm skin. Each week of the approximately 25-week study, patients had diphenylcyclopropenone applied to the scalp. Study-level results: Following DPC sensitization, TCRs present above 1 in 1000 frequency showed no change.

Individual cDNA molecules had unique molecular identifiers attached to them by the library. TCRdb reprocessed the RACE reads via MiXCR and lists one record per CDR3 protein. The sample includes approximately 68,000 distinct CDR3 sequences, 8.5% of them seen just once. CDR3 length: 15 amino acids. The V end was cut by 3 bases, the J end by 3 bases, with 11 bases between. This clonotype was seen more than once but under ten times. What it recognizes is unknown. Documented time point: patch test 2, 6 weeks after DPC sensitization. Noted treatment: therapeutic diphenylcyclopropenone sensitization with weekly scalp DPC.

Sequencing was performed on whole blood, taken in connection with sensitization to the hapten diphenylcyclopropenone (DPC). This sequence joins TRBV12-3 or TRBV12-4 and TRBJ2-2; the D is unclear. The origin of this receptor is a woman in her fifties or sixties with alopecia areata. Some clones in this sample may be carry-over from other donors' samples. CDR3 sequence: CASSLSGSYTGELFF. The CDR3 bases are TGTGCCAGCAGTTTGTCGGGCAGCTACACCGGGGAGCTGTTTTTT.